This is a list of T cell receptor beta chains from one sample in a study of shared clonotypes between healthy human individuals. Clones were read by immunoSEQ multiplex PCR, and TCRdb kept only the in-frame ones, dropping some. Of 850,000 to 1,200,000 clones in the sample, roughly 70% are singletons; the top ten hold roughly 1.5%. Sequenced input: memory CD4+ T cells sorted from blood. The origin of the receptors is a man between 18 and 29 years old in good health. Both conserved end residues are trimmed from each CDR3. Some rows have no size entry. The others give once, few or many, or a class for an expanded clone.

J gene | clone size | V gene | CDR3 protein
TRBJ2-3 | - | TRBV7-8 | ASSPPGLAGRRDTQY
TRBJ1-4 | few | TRBV4-1 | ASSHDLRDEETADQNEKLF
TRBJ1-1 | - | TRBV6-5 | ASSYSGTGGTEAF
TRBJ2-1 | - | TRBV18 | ASSPIQTGNEQF
TRBJ1-1 | - | TRBV11-1 | ASSSGRSNTEAF
TRBJ1-6 | - | TRBV18 | ASSEGRPANSPLH
TRBJ2-1 | once | TRBV19 | ASSQGFAYNEQF
TRBJ2-3 | - | TRBV6-1 | ASSATKVSGRAPDTQY
TRBJ1-5 | - | TRBV6-5 | ASSLQGNQPQH
TRBJ2-7 | few | TRBV30 | AWSSLGTRRYEQY
TRBJ2-3 | - | TRBV25-1 | ASSIGPGGTDTQY
TRBJ2-3 | few | TRBV19 | ASSDRGLGDTQY
TRBJ1-4 | few | TRBV9 | ASSVGRLGGSEKLF
TRBJ1-4 | few | TRBV5-6 | ASSLGPGVNEKLF
TRBJ2-6 | - | TRBV10-3 | AITSGLSGANVLT
TRBJ1-4 | few | TRBV2 | ASRRTDPNEKLF
TRBJ1-1 | - | TRBV5-1 | ASSPALLLTNTEAF
TRBJ1-5 | - | TRBV10-1 | ASPGNQPQH
TRBJ1-5 | - | TRBV19 | ASSTHGGGGLGQPQH
TRBJ2-7 | - | TRBV13 | ASSSDRVAYEQY
TRBJ1-5 | few | TRBV7-6 | ASSLRSNQPQH
TRBJ2-1 | few | TRBV11-2 | ASRQGAGSYNEQF
TRBJ1-4 | - | TRBV27 | ASSFGTVNEKLF
TRBJ2-2 | once | TRBV5-1 | ASSHRGPGELF
TRBJ2-7 | once | TRBV10-3 | AISESGGLAAEQY
TRBJ2-6 | - | TRBV4-2 | ASSQRTGELT
TRBJ2-1 | - | TRBV10-3 | AISESPQADEQF
TRBJ1-4 | - | TRBV27 | ASSLSRTGGNEKLF
TRBJ2-7 | - | TRBV5-1 | ASSSRDRAPGEQY
TRBJ2-5 | - | TRBV14 | ASSQQRQETQY
TRBJ1-2 | - | TRBV19 | ASSTGQGGYGYT
TRBJ2-3 | - | TRBV27 | ASSKLGGTDTQY
TRBJ2-3 | - | TRBV7-2 | ASSLPSSDTQY
TRBJ1-5 | - | TRBV10-1 | ATWPGQEDWGGNQPQH
TRBJ2-3 | - | TRBV4-2 | ASSQVVGGSADTQY
TRBJ1-2 | - | TRBV5-1 | ASSTGDNGRGYT